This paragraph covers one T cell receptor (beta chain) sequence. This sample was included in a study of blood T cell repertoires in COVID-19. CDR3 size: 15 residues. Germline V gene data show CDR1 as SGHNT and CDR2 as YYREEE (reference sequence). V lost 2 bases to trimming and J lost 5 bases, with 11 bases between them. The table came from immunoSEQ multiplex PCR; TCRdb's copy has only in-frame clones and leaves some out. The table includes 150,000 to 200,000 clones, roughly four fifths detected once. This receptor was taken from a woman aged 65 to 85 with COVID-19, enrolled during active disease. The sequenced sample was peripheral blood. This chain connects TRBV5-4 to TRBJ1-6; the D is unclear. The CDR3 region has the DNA TGTGCCAGCAGCTTTGCCGGGGTAGATAATTCACCCCTCCACTTT. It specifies CASSFAGVDNSPLHF.